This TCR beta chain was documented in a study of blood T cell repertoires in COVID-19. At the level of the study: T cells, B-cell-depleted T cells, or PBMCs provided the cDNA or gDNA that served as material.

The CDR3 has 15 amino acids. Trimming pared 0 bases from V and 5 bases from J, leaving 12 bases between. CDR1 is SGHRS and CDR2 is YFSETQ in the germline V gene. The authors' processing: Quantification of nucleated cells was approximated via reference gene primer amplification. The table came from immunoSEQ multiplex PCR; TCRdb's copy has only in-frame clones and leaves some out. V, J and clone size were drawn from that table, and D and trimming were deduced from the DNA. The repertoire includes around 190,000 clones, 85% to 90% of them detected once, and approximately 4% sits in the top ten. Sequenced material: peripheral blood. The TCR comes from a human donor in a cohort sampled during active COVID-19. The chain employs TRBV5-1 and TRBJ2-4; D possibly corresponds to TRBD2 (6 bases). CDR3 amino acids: CASSLAPGAENIQYF. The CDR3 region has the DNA TGCGCCAGCAGCTTGGCTCCGGGAGCAGAAAACATTCAGTACTTC. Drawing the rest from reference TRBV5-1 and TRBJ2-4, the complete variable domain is KAGVTQTPRYLIKTRGQQVTLSCSPISGHRSVSWYQQTPGQGLQFLFEYFSETQRNKGNFPGRFSGRQFSNSRSEMNVSTLELGDSALYLCASSLAPGAENIQYFGAGTRLSVL.